This T cell receptor (beta chain) was found in a study of cytomegalovirus exposure and HLA in healthy donors. This clone was observed a handful of times. This PCR relied on a set of 60 Vbeta primers and 13 Jbeta primers. TCRdb's table, derived via immunoSEQ multiplex PCR, lists solely in-frame clones and lacks some. The data show roughly 100,000 clones, around 64% seen once. The germline gives CDR1 SEHNR, CDR2 FQNEAQ (reference sequence). The junction had 5 bases not matched to a gene; V was cut back by 5 bases and J by 5 bases. This CDR3 contains 14 residues. This TCR was recovered from a man in his 60s in good health and CMV-seronegative. Sequences were obtained from PBMCs. The chain employs TRBV7-9 and TRBJ2-1, with 8 bases fitting TRBD1. This CDR3 is CASSPGTGDNEQFF. CDR3 coding DNA: TGTGCCAGCAGCCCAGGGACAGGCGACAATGAGCAGTTCTTC.